This TCR beta chain was sequenced for a study of early T cells in non-severe SARS-CoV-2 infection. Study details: Sequencing of unsorted whole blood was done on bulk RNA, leaving chains unpaired.

Unique molecular identifiers were attached to individual cDNA molecules. MiXCR was run by TCRdb on the 5' RACE reads, yielding one entry per CDR3 protein. Of some 81,000 distinct CDR3 sequences in the sample, 8.5% to 10% were seen once. General study findings and limits: VDJdb-based matching was biased toward anti-spike CD8 responses and missed private and CD4 specificities.

Comment on this clonotype: Its specificity is not known.

V dropped 3 bases and J dropped 11 bases, with 14 bases sitting between them. The CDR3 has 13 amino acids. The germline V gene encodes CDR1 SGDLS and CDR2 YYNGEE. The TCR sequence derives from an adult who was a healthcare worker with PCR-confirmed SARS-CoV-2 infection or an uninfected control (not recorded which). Sequenced: whole blood. The gene calls are TRBV9 and TRBJ2-2; maybe TRBD1 (6 bases). CDR3 in amino acids: CASSAQGSGELFF. The CDR3 DNA follows: TGTGCCAGCAGCGCACAGGGTTCGGGCGAGCTGTTTTTT.